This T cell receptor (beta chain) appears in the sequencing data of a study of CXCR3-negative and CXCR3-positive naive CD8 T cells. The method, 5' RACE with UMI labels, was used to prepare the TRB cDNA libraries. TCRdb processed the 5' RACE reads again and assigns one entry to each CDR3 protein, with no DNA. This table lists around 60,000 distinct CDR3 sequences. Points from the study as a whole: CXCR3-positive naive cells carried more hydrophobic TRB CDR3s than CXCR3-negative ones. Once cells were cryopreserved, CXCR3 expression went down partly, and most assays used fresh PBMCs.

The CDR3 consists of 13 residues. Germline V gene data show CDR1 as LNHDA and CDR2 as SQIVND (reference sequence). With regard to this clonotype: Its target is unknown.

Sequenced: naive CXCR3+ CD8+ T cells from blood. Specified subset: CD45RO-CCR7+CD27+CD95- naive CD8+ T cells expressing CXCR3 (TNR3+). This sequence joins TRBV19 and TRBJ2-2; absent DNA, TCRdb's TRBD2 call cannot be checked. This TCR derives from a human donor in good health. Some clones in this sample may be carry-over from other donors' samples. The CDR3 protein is CASSIGGAGELFF.